These 25 T cell receptor beta chains came from one sample sequenced in a study of cytomegalovirus exposure and HLA in healthy donors (dated by TCRdb to between 2016 and 2019). Receptor amplification or capture employed the immunoSEQ multiplex PCR assay. For the multiplex PCR, a mixture combining 60 forward primers for TCR Vbeta segments and 13 reverse primers for TCR Jbeta segments was used. The source is immuneACCESS, and TCRdb retained only in-frame sequences with V and J called. Part of the clones is not carried over; for the studies checked, unresolved V genes explain less than half of this, and the remainder is unexplained. The table for this sample lists about 150,000 clones; 65% to 70% of them were counted only once. The ten largest clones take up 1.5% to 2% of the sample. The sequencing input was PBMCs. The receptors were gathered from a human donor in good health.

This clone was counted between two and nine times. The chain carries TRBV5-1 and TRBJ1-6; possibly TRBD1 for D (6 bases). CDR1 is SGHRS, CDR2 YFSETQ, per germline. Trimming shortened V by 3 bases and J by 0 bases, and 13 bases separated the two germline ends. This CDR3 contains 17 residues. DNA for the CDR3: TGCGCCAGCAGCTGGGACACGGCCGGCTCCTATAATTCACCCCTCCACTTT. This codes for CASSWDTAGSYNSPLHF.

This clone came up a few times. Other DNA sequences within the sample encode an identical CDR3. The rearrangement joins TRBV6-5 to TRBJ1-2, with D tentatively TRBD1 (5 bases). Trimming left V 8 bases short and J 4 bases short, with 11 bases between. The germline gives CDR1 MNHEY, CDR2 SVGAGI. CDR3 size: 12 residues. CDR3 DNA: TGTGCCAGCCGTGGGCAGGGCTATGGCTACACCTTC. This translates into CASRGQGYGYTF.

V usage is TRBV9 and J usage is TRBJ2-5; a weak D match, TRBD1 (5 bases). The germline V gene encodes CDR1 SGDLS and CDR2 YYNGEE. The CDR3 spans 15 residues. V was shortened by 0 bases and J by 4 bases, with 13 bases between the two germline ends. CDR3 region: CASSVERGRGETQYF. Written as DNA, the CDR3 is TGTGCCAGCAGCGTAGAAAGGGGTAGGGGAGAGACCCAGTACTTC.

This chain uses TRBV28 with TRBJ1-1; D is undetermined. The CDR3 totals 13 residues. Germline V gene lookup returns CDR1 MDHEN and CDR2 SYDVKM. Between the trimmed V and J ends, which lost 4 bases and 0 bases, there was a span of 6 bases. The CDR3 region has the DNA TGTGCCAGCAGTTCTCAGATGAACACTGAAGCTTTCTTT. Translated, it gives CASSSQMNTEAFF.

This rearrangement joins TRBV21-1 to TRBJ2-3; the table's D gene call, TRBD1, was not cross checked with the DNA. TRBV21-1 is flagged as a pseudogene. This CDR3 is built from 16 residues. The CDR3 DNA reads TGTGCCAGCAGCAAAAACCCCCCGACAGAGGCGGATACGCAGTATTTT. Protein sequence: CASSKNPPTEADTQYF.

This clone was detected only a few times. The chain links TRBV7-2 to TRBJ1-2, with 8 bases lining up with TRBD1. V lost 5 bases, J lost 8 bases, and 10 bases stayed unmatched. Germline CDR1 and CDR2: SGHTA and FQGNSA. This CDR3 is built from 14 residues. The CDR3 nucleotides read TGTGCCAGCAGCACCCGGGACAGGAGGGAAGGCTACACCTTC. This translates into CASSTRDRREGYTF.

This chain joins TRBV6-4 and TRBJ2-3; TRBD1 matches at 9 bases. J lost 4 bases, V lost 4 bases, and 3 bases had no gene match. The CDR3 extends over 14 amino acids. From germline, CDR1 is MRHNA and CDR2 SNTAGT. The CDR3 DNA reads TGTGCCAGCAGTGGGACAGGGGAGGCAGATACGCAGTATTTT. It encodes CASSGTGEADTQYF.

This clone was seen a handful of times. The chain is built from TRBV9 and TRBJ2-2; 8 bases match TRBD1. J lost 1 base, V lost 4 bases, and 9 bases had no gene match. Germline CDR1 and CDR2: SGDLS and YYNGEE. The CDR3 loop spans 17 amino acids. CDR3 in DNA: TGTGCCAGCAGCCCACGGGGACAGGACTTGAACACCGGGGAGCTGTTTTTT. Translating gives CASSPRGQDLNTGELFF.

This chain connects TRBV11-3 to TRBJ2-7, with a possible D match to TRBD2 (6 bases). There are 15 residues in the CDR3. The V end lost 1 base, the J end lost 0 bases, and 10 bases lay between the germline ends. CDR1 is SGHNT and CDR2 is YENEEA in the germline V gene. CDR3 coding DNA: TGTGCCAGCAGCTTAGGGCGGGAAAGCTCCTACGAGCAGTACTTC. Its translation is CASSLGRESSYEQYF.

This clone was counted only a few times. The V and J genes are TRBV15 and TRBJ1-5; tentative D call: TRBD1 (6 bases). CDR1 LNHNV and CDR2 YYDKDF come from the germline V gene (reference sequence). The V end lost 5 bases, the J end lost 7 bases, and 18 bases lay between the germline ends. The CDR3 is made up of 15 amino acids. CDR3 sequence: CATSDSPTGLQPQHF. The DNA for the CDR3 is TGTGCCACCAGCGACAGCCCTACAGGGTTGCAGCCCCAGCATTTT.

Worth noting for this clone: Other DNA sequences in this specimen translate into the identical CDR3. CDR3 amino acids: CASSLRGSSYNEQFF. The CDR3, as DNA: TGTGCCAGCAGTTTGAGGGGGAGCTCCTACAATGAGCAGTTCTTC. The rearrangement links TRBV27 to TRBJ2-1, with TRBD1 as a possible D gene (6 bases). Trimming shortened V by 3 bases and J by 0 bases, and 9 bases separated the two germline ends. The CDR3 is 15 residues long. Germline lookup yields CDR1 MNHEY and CDR2 SMNVEV (reference sequence).

The chain uses TRBV11-2 and TRBJ2-6, with a tentative D call TRBD2 (7 bases). In germline, CDR1 is SGHAT, CDR2 FQNNGV. Trimming took off 6 bases at V and 2 bases at J, with 11 bases between the two ends. The CDR3 is 15 amino acids. The CDR3 region has the DNA TGTGCCAGCAGATTCGGGGGGCCTGGGGCCAACGTCCTGACTTTC. Amino acids: CASRFGGPGANVLTF.

The CDR3 is CASSQSAQRDTQYF. The CDR3 bases are TGTGCCAGCAGCCAGAGCGCCCAGCGGGATACGCAGTATTTT. The V and J genes are TRBV7-9 and TRBJ2-3; a weak D match, TRBD2 (5 bases). This CDR3 has 14 amino acids. Germline V gene lookup returns CDR1 SEHNR and CDR2 FQNEAQ (reference sequence). V was clipped by 5 bases and J by 6 bases, with 15 bases between them. Supplemented by reference TRBV7-9 and TRBJ2-3, the full variable domain reads DTGVSQNPRHKITKRGQNVTFRCDPISEHNRLYWYRQTLGQGPEFLTYFQNEAQLEKSRLLSDRFSAERPKGSFSTLEIQRTEQGDSAMYLCASSQSAQRDTQYFGPGTRLTVL.

The chain joins TRBV19 to TRBJ2-3; TRBD1 might be the D (5 bases). CDR3 length: 12 amino acids. Germline V lookup: CDR1 LNHDA, CDR2 SQIVND (reference sequence). Trimming removed 6 bases from V and 6 bases from J, with 10 bases in between. CDR3 region: CASRQGIDTQYF. In DNA form, the CDR3 reads TGTGCCAGTAGGCAGGGAATTGATACGCAGTATTTT.

The chain employs TRBV7-9 and TRBJ2-6; 9 bases align to TRBD2. Trimming removed 4 bases from V and 0 bases from J; junction bases left unmatched: 7. Germline V lookup: CDR1 SEHNR, CDR2 FQNEAQ (reference sequence). The CDR3 totals 18 residues. This chain's CDR3 is CASSSPSGAGSGANVLTF. The CDR3 DNA reads TGTGCCAGCAGCTCCCCTAGCGGGGCAGGCTCTGGGGCCAACGTCCTGACTTTC.

V and J are TRBV5-1 and TRBJ2-1; 11 bases align to TRBD2. Germline values: CDR1 SGHRS, CDR2 YFSETQ. The CDR3 is made up of 17 amino acids. The V segment lost 1 base and the J segment 6 bases; nucleotides outside the gene matches: 9. The CDR3 protein is CASSLQSGTSGFNEQFF. Written as DNA, the CDR3 is TGCGCCAGCAGCTTGCAATCCGGGACTAGCGGCTTCAATGAGCAGTTCTTC.

This clone was picked up a small number of times. The chain carries TRBV30 and TRBJ2-3, with D unresolved. The V gene's germline CDR1 is GTSNPN and CDR2 SVGIG (reference sequence). The CDR3 totals 17 residues. V was pared by 0 bases and J by 4 bases, with 20 bases between. The CDR3 protein is CAWSVLSRSNIPDTQYF. The CDR3 DNA reads as TGTGCCTGGAGTGTACTGTCCAGGTCTAATATTCCAGATACGCAGTATTTT.

The J gene is TRBJ1-4, the V gene TRBV11-2; weak D call: TRBD1 (6 bases). V dropped 6 bases and J dropped 2 bases, with 16 bases sitting between them. The CDR3 totals 16 residues. The germline gives CDR1 SGHAT, CDR2 FQNNGV. CDR3 DNA: TGTGCCAGCAGGCCCTTTGGGGGGGCGACTAATGAAAAACTGTTTTTT. The encoded protein is CASRPFGGATNEKLFF.

This clone has only a few counts. The chain couples TRBV2 to TRBJ1-3; D is perhaps TRBD1 (5 bases). This CDR3 has 14 amino acids. Per the germline V gene, CDR1 is SNHLY and CDR2 is FYNNEI. The V and J ends lost 3 bases and 2 bases respectively, with 8 bases between them. The CDR3 DNA reads as TGTGCCAGCAGTGAGGGCAGGGCTGGAAACACCATATATTTT. Translation gives CASSEGRAGNTIYF.

This clone occurred a few times. V usage is TRBV5-1 and J usage is TRBJ2-5; D is uncertain. V dropped 1 base and J dropped 0 bases, with 10 bases sitting between them. This CDR3 spans 15 amino acids. Germline V CDR1 and CDR2: SGHRS, YFSETQ. The CDR3 reads CASSLWQANQETQYF. CDR3 bases: TGCGCCAGCAGCTTGTGGCAGGCGAACCAAGAGACCCAGTACTTC.

The V gene is TRBV29-1, the J gene TRBJ2-1; possibly TRBD2 for D (5 bases). The CDR3 spans 12 residues. The germline V gene encodes CDR1 SQVTM and CDR2 ANQGSEA. Between the trimmed V and J ends, which lost 6 bases and 6 bases, there was a span of 12 bases. CDR3 sequence (DNA): TGCAGCGTGGAACGACTATTCAATGAGCAGTTCTTC. It translates to CSVERLFNEQFF.

The table lists this clone with a few counts. This rearrangement joins TRBV29-1 to TRBJ1-1; 8 bases map to TRBD1. Germline V CDR1 and CDR2: SQVTM, ANQGSEA. This CDR3 is built from 11 residues. The V and J ends lost 6 bases and 5 bases, in that order; junction bases with no gene match: 2. In DNA, the CDR3 is TGCAGCGTCGGACAGGGAACTGAAGCTTTCTTT. Translated, it gives CSVGQGTEAFF.

The gene calls are TRBV4-1 and TRBJ1-2, with 7 bases matching TRBD1. The CDR3 extends over 16 amino acids. From germline, CDR1 is MGHRA and CDR2 YSYEKL. Germline trimming cut 1 base from V and 4 bases from J; bases unmatched to any gene: 9. CDR3 sequence: CASSQAETGRIYGYTF. CDR3 in DNA: TGCGCCAGCAGCCAAGCGGAGACAGGGAGGATCTATGGCTACACCTTC.

The gene calls are TRBV6-4 and TRBJ2-2; 10 positions match TRBD1. The germline V gene has CDR1 MRHNA and CDR2 SNTAGT. V trimming: 7 bases; J trimming: 6 bases; junction bases outside the gene matches: 8. The CDR3 has 15 amino acids. The CDR3 sequence: CASKRQGASAGELFF. In nucleotides, the CDR3 is TGTGCCAGCAAAAGACAGGGGGCCTCGGCCGGGGAGCTGTTTTTT.

J is TRBJ2-7 and V is TRBV5-4; the match to TRBD2 covers 10 bases. Trimming took 1 base from V and 7 from J; bases not matched to a gene: 5. Germline lookup yields CDR1 SGHNT and CDR2 YYREEE (reference sequence). This CDR3 contains 14 residues. The CDR3 sequence is CASSLSGRAREQYF. The CDR3 bases are TGTGCCAGCAGCTTGAGCGGGAGGGCGAGGGAGCAGTACTTC.